This is a list of T cell receptor beta chains from one sample in a study of OX40 agonist ivuxolimab in advanced cancers. Produced via immunoSEQ multiplex PCR; TCRdb's table is partial and in-frame only. The sample yields about 40,000 clones, around 87% seen once. Sequencing was performed on CD4+ or CD8+ T cells sorted from blood, taken in a trial of the OX40 agonist ivuxolimab. The source of these receptors is an adult with an advanced solid tumor such as melanoma, head and neck, liver or kidney cancer. Both conserved end residues are part of each CDR3. D genes are given only for firm matches. Size tells how often a clone was seen (once, few, many) or the class of an expanded clone, and some rows leave it out.

v_gene	d_gene	abundance	j_gene	CDR3aa	CDR3nt
TRBV7-9	NA	NA	TRBJ1-2	CASSPGNSPNYGYTF	TGTGCCAGCAGCCCAGGGAACAGCCCTAACTATGGCTACACCTTC
TRBV5-5	NA	NA	TRBJ1-2	CASSLSNYGYTF	TGTGCCAGCAGCTTATCCAACTATGGCTACACCTTC
TRBV7-2	TRBD1	NA	TRBJ1-2	CASSFSGTGYGYTF	TGTGCCAGCAGCTTCTCCGGGACAGGGTATGGCTACACCTTC
TRBV10-1	TRBD2	once	TRBJ2-3	CASSESGSGGGDTQYF	TGCGCCAGCAGTGAGTCGGGTAGCGGGGGAGGGGATACGCAGTATTTT
TRBV6-1	TRBD1	NA	TRBJ1-4	CASSPRTGEAEKLFF	TGTGCCAGCAGTCCGCGGACAGGGGAGGCTGAAAAACTGTTTTTT
TRBV6-1	TRBD2	NA	TRBJ2-4	CASSLAGGRDIQYF	TGTGCCAGCAGTTTAGCGGGGGGGCGGGACATTCAGTACTTC
TRBV28	NA	NA	TRBJ1-2	CASSLLSTRDGYTF	TGTGCCAGCAGTTTATTAAGCACGCGGGATGGCTACACCTTC
TRBV15	TRBD1	NA	TRBJ2-2	CATSRRGLPGELFF	TGTGCCACCAGCAGGAGGGGGCTCCCCGGGGAGCTGTTTTTT
TRBV19	TRBD1	NA	TRBJ1-5	CASSIGTGNQPQHF	TGTGCCAGTAGTATAGGGACAGGGAATCAGCCCCAGCATTTT
TRBV4-2	TRBD2	NA	TRBJ2-7	CASSQGLRTSGLSYEQYF	TGTGCCAGCAGCCAGGGACTGAGGACTAGCGGCCTCTCCTACGAGCAGTACTTC
TRBV18	NA	NA	TRBJ1-5	CASSLQDGGAQHF	TGTGCCAGCTCACTTCAAGACGGTGGGGCCCAGCATTTT
TRBV6-7	TRBD2	NA	TRBJ2-3	CASSRGVSTDTQYF	TGTGCCAGCAGTCGGGGGGTTAGCACAGATACGCAGTATTTT
TRBV7-9	NA	NA	TRBJ2-7	CASSLGFDEQYF	TGTGCCAGCAGCTTAGGGTTCGACGAGCAGTACTTC
TRBV18	TRBD2	NA	TRBJ2-7	CASSPRTSGGYEQYF	TGTGCCAGCTCACCGAGGACTAGCGGGGGTTACGAGCAGTACTTC
TRBV28	NA	NA	TRBJ1-5	CASTQQAGTNQPQHF	TGTGCCAGCACCCAACAGGCAGGGACCAATCAGCCCCAGCATTTT
TRBV30	NA	few	TRBJ1-1	CAWSGGAEAFF	TGTGCCTGGAGTGGCGGCGCAGAAGCTTTCTTT
TRBV7-2	NA	NA	TRBJ2-3	CASSPWTSGTDTQYF	TGTGCCAGCAGCCCCTGGACCAGCGGCACAGATACGCAGTATTTT
TRBV28	NA	NA	TRBJ1-5	CASSLQGLGDQPQHF	TGTGCCAGCAGTTTACAGGGGCTCGGGGATCAGCCCCAGCATTTT
TRBV7-9	NA	once	TRBJ2-1	CASSLALGGAMVNEQFF	TGTGCCAGCAGCTTAGCGTTAGGGGGGGCCATGGTTAATGAGCAGTTCTTC
TRBV14	NA	NA	TRBJ2-1	CASSQEYTVNEQFF	TGTGCCAGCAGCCAAGAGTATACCGTGAATGAGCAGTTCTTC
TRBV2	NA	NA	TRBJ2-5	CASPRGAIQETQYF	TGTGCCAGCCCACGGGGGGCGATCCAAGAGACCCAGTACTTC
TRBV19	NA	NA	TRBJ2-2	CASSIDRRPGELFF	TGTGCCAGTAGTATAGATCGACGGCCCGGGGAGCTGTTTTTT
TRBV6-1	TRBD2	NA	TRBJ2-7	CASRSRLAGGPEQYF	TGTGCCAGCAGATCTAGACTAGCGGGAGGGCCCGAGCAGTACTTC
TRBV28	TRBD2	NA	TRBJ2-7	CASTRGGSSYEQYF	TGTGCCAGCACGAGGGGCGGGAGCTCCTACGAGCAGTACTTC
TRBV28	TRBD2	NA	TRBJ2-1	CASSAGTSGRGNEQFF	TGTGCCAGCAGTGCCGGGACTAGCGGGAGGGGAAATGAGCAGTTCTTC